This T cell receptor (beta chain) derives from a study of blood T cell repertoires in COVID-19. Whole-study context: The origin of the acute and convalescent COVID-19 samples was the United States, Italy and Spain.

In germline, CDR1 is SGHRS, CDR2 YFSETQ. V lost 0 bases, J lost 2 bases, and 10 bases stayed unmatched. This CDR3 region has 17 residues. The protocol was immunoSEQ multiplex PCR, while the TCRdb copy is restricted to in-frame clones and leaves out a portion. Among about 190,000 clones listed, roughly 84% were seen once. This TCR was sampled from a human donor in a cohort sampled during active COVID-19. V usage is TRBV5-1 and J usage is TRBJ1-2; 7 positions agree with TRBD1. Sequences were obtained from peripheral blood. The chain's CDR3 is CASSLARGDRANYGYTF. Here the CDR3 DNA reads TGCGCCAGCAGCTTGGCCCGAGGCGACAGGGCCAACTATGGCTACACCTTC.